This TCR beta chain was captured by sequencing in a study of cytomegalovirus exposure and HLA in healthy donors. With 60 Vbeta and 13 Jbeta primers, the PCR was carried out. Some clones are missing from TCRdb's copy, which holds only in-frame ones; the method was immunoSEQ multiplex PCR. Counted here are 85,000 to 90,000 clones, about 90% occurring once; the ten biggest clones make up less than 2.5%. In germline, CDR1 is SGHNT, CDR2 YYREEE (reference sequence). This CDR3 is 13 amino acids long. V lost 1 base and J 5 bases, leaving 10 bases between the germline ends. The specimen was PBMCs. This sequence was found in a man aged 18-30 years in good health and CMV-seronegative. The gene calls are TRBV5-4 and TRBJ2-7; TRBD1 is a possible D gene (5 bases). The CDR3 DNA follows: TGTGCCAGCAGCTTGCGGCAGGGCGACGAGCAGTACTTC. It translates to CASSLRQGDEQYF.